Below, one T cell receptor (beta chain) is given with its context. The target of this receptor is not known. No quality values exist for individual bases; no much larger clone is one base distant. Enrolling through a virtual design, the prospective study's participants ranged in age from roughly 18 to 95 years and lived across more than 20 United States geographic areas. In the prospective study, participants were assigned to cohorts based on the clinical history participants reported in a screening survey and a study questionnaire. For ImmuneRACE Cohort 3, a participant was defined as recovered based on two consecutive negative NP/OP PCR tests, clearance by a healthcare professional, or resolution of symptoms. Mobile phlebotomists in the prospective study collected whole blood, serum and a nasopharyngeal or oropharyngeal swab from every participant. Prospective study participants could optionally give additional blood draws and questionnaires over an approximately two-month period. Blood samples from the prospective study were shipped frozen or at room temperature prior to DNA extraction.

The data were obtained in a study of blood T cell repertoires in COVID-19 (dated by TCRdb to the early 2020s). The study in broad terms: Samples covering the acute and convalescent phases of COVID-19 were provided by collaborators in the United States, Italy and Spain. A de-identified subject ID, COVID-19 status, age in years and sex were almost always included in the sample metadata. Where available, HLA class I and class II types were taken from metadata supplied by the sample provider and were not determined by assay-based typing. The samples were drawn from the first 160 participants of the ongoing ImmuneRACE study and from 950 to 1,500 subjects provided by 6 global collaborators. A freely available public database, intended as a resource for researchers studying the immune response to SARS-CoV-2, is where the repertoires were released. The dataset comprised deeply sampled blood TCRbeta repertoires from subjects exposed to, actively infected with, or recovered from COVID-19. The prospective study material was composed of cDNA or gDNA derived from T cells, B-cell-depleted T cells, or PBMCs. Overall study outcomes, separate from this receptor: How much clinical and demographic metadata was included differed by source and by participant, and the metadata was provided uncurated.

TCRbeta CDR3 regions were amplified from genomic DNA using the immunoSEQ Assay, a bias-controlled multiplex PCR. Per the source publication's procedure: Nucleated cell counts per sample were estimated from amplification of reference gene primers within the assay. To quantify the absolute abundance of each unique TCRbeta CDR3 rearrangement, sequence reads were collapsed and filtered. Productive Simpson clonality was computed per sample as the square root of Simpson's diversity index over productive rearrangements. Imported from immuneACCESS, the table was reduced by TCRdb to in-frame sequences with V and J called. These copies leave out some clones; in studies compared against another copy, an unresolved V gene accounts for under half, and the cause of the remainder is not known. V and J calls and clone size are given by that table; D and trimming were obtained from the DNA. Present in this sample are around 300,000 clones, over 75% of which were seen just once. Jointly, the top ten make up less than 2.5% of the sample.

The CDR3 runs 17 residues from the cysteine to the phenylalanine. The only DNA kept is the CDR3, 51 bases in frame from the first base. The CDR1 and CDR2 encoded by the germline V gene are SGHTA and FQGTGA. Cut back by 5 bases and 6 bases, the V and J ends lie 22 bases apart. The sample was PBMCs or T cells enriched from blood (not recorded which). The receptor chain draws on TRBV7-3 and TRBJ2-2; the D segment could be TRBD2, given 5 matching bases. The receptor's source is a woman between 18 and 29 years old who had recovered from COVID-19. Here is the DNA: TGTGCCAGCAGCCGCCAACCCCACCCGGGGTTGCCCGGGGAGCTGTTTTTT. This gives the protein CASSRQPHPGLPGELFF. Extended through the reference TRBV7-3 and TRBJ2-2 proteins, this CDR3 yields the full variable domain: GAGVSQTPSNKVTEKGKYVELRCDPISGHTALYWYRQSLGQGPEFLIYFQGTGAADDSGLPNDRFFAVRPEGSVSTLKIQRTERGDSAVYLCASSRQPHPGLPGELFFGEGSRLTVL.